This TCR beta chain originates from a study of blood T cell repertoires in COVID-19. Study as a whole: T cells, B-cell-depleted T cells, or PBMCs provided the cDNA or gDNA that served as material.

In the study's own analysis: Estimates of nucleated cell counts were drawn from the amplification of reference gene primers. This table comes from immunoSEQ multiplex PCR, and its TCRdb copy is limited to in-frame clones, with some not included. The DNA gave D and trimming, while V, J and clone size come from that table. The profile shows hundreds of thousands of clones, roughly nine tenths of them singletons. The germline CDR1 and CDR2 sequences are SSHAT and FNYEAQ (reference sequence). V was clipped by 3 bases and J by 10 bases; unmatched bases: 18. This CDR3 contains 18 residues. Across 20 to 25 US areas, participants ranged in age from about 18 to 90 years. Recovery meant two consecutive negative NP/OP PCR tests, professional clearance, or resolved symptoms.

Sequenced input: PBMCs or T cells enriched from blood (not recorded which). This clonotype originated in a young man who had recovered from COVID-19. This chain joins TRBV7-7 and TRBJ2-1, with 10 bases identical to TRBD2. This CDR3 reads CASSLGVAPAGGPGEQFF. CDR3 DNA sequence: TGTGCCAGCAGCTTGGGTGTTGCGCCAGCGGGGGGGCCAGGCGAGCAGTTCTTC.